The clone carrying this TCR beta chain appeared a few times. This sample was included in a study of cytotoxic CD8 clonotypes in ibrutinib-treated CLL. Data came from immunoSEQ multiplex PCR; TCRdb stores just in-frame clones and leaves some out. This table has about 68,000 clones, about 63% appearing once. Germline lookup yields CDR1 LGHNA and CDR2 YSLEER. The CDR3 totals 16 residues. V lost 0 bases and J 6 bases, leaving 17 bases between the germline ends. V is TRBV4-3 and J is TRBJ1-2, with no clear D. The TCR comes from a human donor with chronic lymphocytic leukemia. Sample: PBMCs, taken after 12 months of ibrutinib treatment. CDR3 sequence reads: CASSQEFYSGRDGYTF. The CDR3 DNA reads TGCGCCAGCAGCCAAGAGTTTTATAGCGGGAGAGATGGCTACACCTTC.